These 18 T cell receptor beta chains share one sample of origin, sequenced in a study of cytomegalovirus exposure and HLA in healthy donors. PCR amplification relied on 60 Vbeta primers (plus 13 Jbeta primers). Method: immunoSEQ multiplex PCR; TCRdb's copy keeps in-frame clones and lacks some. This sample's table reports 75,000 to 100,000 clones. The specimen was PBMCs. These receptors were taken from a woman aged 55-69 years in good health and CMV-seronegative.

The CDR3 reads CASSYGLDGSVDEQFF. CDR3 DNA: TGTGCCAGCAGCTACGGACTAGACGGGAGTGTGGATGAGCAGTTCTTC. The chain combines TRBV7-9 with TRBJ2-1, with 7 bases lining up with TRBD2. V trimming: 4 bases; J trimming: 8 bases; junction bases outside the gene matches: 14. Germline values: CDR1 SEHNR, CDR2 FQNEAQ (reference sequence). The CDR3 contains 16 residues. Looking up the rest from reference TRBV7-9 and TRBJ2-1 gives the full variable domain: DTGVSQNPRHKITKRGQNVTFRCDPISEHNRLYWYRQTLGQGPEFLTYFQNEAQLEKSRLLSDRFSAERPKGSFSTLEIQRTEQGDSAMYLCASSYGLDGSVDEQFFGPGTRLTVL.

The CDR3 nucleotides are TGTGCCAGCAGTGATACAGGGGGCTGGAGTATTGGTACGCAGTATTTT. It codes for CASSDTGGWSIGTQYF. The V gene is TRBV6-1, the J gene TRBJ2-3, with TRBD1 identical over 9 bases. The CDR3 runs to 16 residues. V dropped 3 bases and J dropped 8; count of bases not matched to a gene: 12. Per the germline V gene, CDR1 is MNHNS and CDR2 is SASEGT.

V usage is TRBV4-2 and J usage is TRBJ2-5; a weak D match, TRBD2 (7 bases). The DNA end is a closer match to TRBJ2-7, so the J assignment may be wrong. The CDR3 totals 14 residues. The germline CDR1 and CDR2 sequences are LGHNA and YNFKEQ. CDR3 coding DNA: TGTGCCAGCAGCCAAGAGGGGGGGCGAGACGAGCAGTACTTC. Its protein product is CASSQEGGRDEQYF.

V usage is TRBV7-3 and J usage is TRBJ2-3, with 11 nucleotides matching TRBD2. In germline, CDR1 is SGHTA, CDR2 FQGTGA. The CDR3 covers 19 residues. The ends lost 5 bases at V and 5 bases at J; junction bases unmatched: 18. As DNA, the CDR3 is TGTGCCAGCAGCCTAGGGAGGACTAGCGGGCCCGGGGGGAAAGATACGCAGTATTTT. Its protein product is CASSLGRTSGPGGKDTQYF. Together with reference TRBV7-3 and TRBJ2-3, the CDR3 gives the full variable domain: GAGVSQTPSNKVTEKGKYVELRCDPISGHTALYWYRQSLGQGPEFLIYFQGTGAADDSGLPNDRFFAVRPEGSVSTLKIQRTERGDSAVYLCASSLGRTSGPGGKDTQYFGPGTRLTVL.

The chain joins TRBV5-3 to TRBJ1-4; D is possibly TRBD1 (6 bases). TRBV5-3 is assigned to the ORF class and has an uncertain function. The CDR3 has 15 amino acids. V was shortened by 3 bases and J by 10 bases, with 19 bases between the two germline ends. The CDR3 reads CARSWPRGARGKLFF. CDR3 bases: TGTGCCAGAAGCTGGCCACGGGGGGCTAGAGGAAAACTGTTTTTT.

The chain joins TRBV29-1 to TRBJ2-7; maybe TRBD1 (6 bases). This CDR3 has 13 amino acids. Trimming shortened V by 4 bases and J by 4 bases, and 14 bases separated the two germline ends. Germline values: CDR1 SQVTM, CDR2 ANQGSEA. Written as DNA, the CDR3 is TGCAGCGTTGCAGGACAGTACCATTACGAGCAGTACTTC. Translation: CSVAGQYHYEQYF.

V usage is TRBV28 and J usage is TRBJ2-7, with D possibly TRBD1 on 6 matching bases. Trimming removed 5 bases from V and 5 bases from J, with 19 bases in between. From germline, CDR1 is MDHEN and CDR2 SYDVKM. This CDR3 comprises 15 residues. The CDR3 DNA reads as TGTGCCAGCAGTCAGCCCCGACAGGCGAACCACGAGCAGTACTTC. Its translation: CASSQPRQANHEQYF.

This sequence joins TRBV9 and TRBJ2-6, with 13 bases aligning to TRBD2. This CDR3 has 19 amino acids. Losses at the gene ends were 0 bases for V and 2 bases for J; bases not matched to a gene: 5. Germline values: CDR1 SGDLS, CDR2 YYNGEE. CDR3 bases: TGTGCCAGCAGCGTAGGGTGGACTAGCGGGAGTCCTGGGGCCAACGTCCTGACTTTC. Its translation: CASSVGWTSGSPGANVLTF.

The chain employs TRBV5-1 and TRBJ1-1; TRBD1 is a possible D gene (6 bases). Per the germline V gene, CDR1 is SGHRS and CDR2 is YFSETQ. V gave up 6 bases and J gave up 6 bases, with 18 bases separating them. This CDR3 is 14 amino acids long. In DNA form, the CDR3 reads TGCGCCAGCACGGACAGTGTTTCCTCGGCTGAAGCTTTCTTT. Encoded protein: CASTDSVSSAEAFF. The complete variable domain, with remaining parts taken from reference TRBV5-1 and TRBJ1-1, reads KAGVTQTPRYLIKTRGQQVTLSCSPISGHRSVSWYQQTPGQGLQFLFEYFSETQRNKGNFPGRFSGRQFSNSRSEMNVSTLELGDSALYLCASTDSVSSAEAFFGQGTRLTVV.

The genes are TRBV6-1 and TRBJ2-2; D not certain. Trimming shortened V by 6 bases and J by 2 bases, and 10 bases separated the two germline ends. The CDR3 spans 14 residues. Germline V gives CDR1 MNHNS, CDR2 SASEGT. DNA of the CDR3: TGTGCCAGCAGGTCTGGCGGAAACACCGGGGAGCTGTTTTTT. Protein: CASRSGGNTGELFF.

V gene TRBV4-3 combines with J gene TRBJ2-7; D perhaps matches TRBD2 (6 bases). The CDR3 extends over 15 amino acids. V lost 1 base to trimming and J lost 4 bases, with 14 bases between them. Germline CDR1 is LGHNA and CDR2 is YSLEER. The DNA of the CDR3 is TGCGCCAGCAGCCAAGTGGAGGGACCGACTTACGAGCAGTACTTC. Translating it yields CASSQVEGPTYEQYF.

The gene calls are TRBV9 and TRBJ1-2; TRBD1 agrees at 7 bases. This CDR3 region has 14 residues. J lost 2 bases, V lost 3 bases, and 4 bases had no gene match. CDR1 SGDLS and CDR2 YYNGEE come from the germline V gene. The CDR3 loop reads CASSGPQGNYGYTF. The CDR3 nucleotides are TGTGCCAGCAGCGGCCCACAGGGGAACTATGGCTACACCTTC.

The chain joins TRBV30 to TRBJ1-2, with D possibly being TRBD1 (6 bases). V was pared by 2 bases and J by 8 bases, with 9 bases between. Germline values: CDR1 GTSNPN, CDR2 SVGIG (reference sequence). The CDR3 spans 11 residues. This CDR3 is CAWSRGGGYTF. The CDR3 DNA reads TGTGCCTGGAGTCGGGGGGGCGGCTACACCTTC.

This chain uses TRBV11-2 with TRBJ2-1; 7 nucleotides match TRBD2. The CDR3 loop spans 18 amino acids. V lost 8 bases to trimming and J lost 0 bases; unmatched junction nucleotides: 16. Germline V lookup: CDR1 SGHAT, CDR2 FQNNGV. CDR3 DNA: TGTGCCAGCTCTGGCGGGAGCAGGACAAGGAACTCCTACAATGAGCAGTTCTTC. It yields the protein CASSGGSRTRNSYNEQFF.

This rearrangement joins TRBV4-1 to TRBJ2-2; TRBD1 matches 10 bases. CDR1 is MGHRA and CDR2 is YSYEKL in the germline V gene. Trimming cost V 4 bases and J 4 bases; bases outside gene matches: 12. This CDR3 comprises 18 residues. The CDR3 loop is CASSPGPGTGVGTGELFF. CDR3 DNA: TGCGCCAGCAGCCCAGGGCCCGGGACAGGGGTGGGCACCGGGGAGCTGTTTTTT.

The chain is built from TRBV7-2 and TRBJ2-7; TRBD2 aligns across 9 bases. The ends lost 2 bases at V and 2 bases at J; junction bases unmatched: 4. The CDR3 is 15 residues long. CDR1 SGHTA and CDR2 FQGNSA come from the germline V gene. For the CDR3, the DNA is TGTGCCAGCAGCTTACTAGCGGGGCGACCCTACGAGCAGTACTTC. It yields the protein CASSLLAGRPYEQYF.

V is TRBV5-8 and J is TRBJ2-7; TRBD1 is a possible D gene (6 bases). The CDR3 is 14 amino acids. The germline V gene encodes CDR1 SGHTS and CDR2 YDEGEE. V shed 2 bases and J shed 2 bases, with 11 bases lying between them. CDR3 sequence: CASSFQDSPYEQYF. CDR3 sequence (DNA): TGTGCCAGCAGCTTCCAGGACAGTCCCTACGAGCAGTACTTC.

The V gene is TRBV7-6, the J gene TRBJ2-1; perhaps TRBD1 as D (6 bases). V lost 4 bases and J lost 15, with 19 bases in between. The CDR3 sequence is 13 residues long. Germline-derived CDR1 and CDR2 are SGHVS and FNYEAQ. Written as DNA, the CDR3 is TGTGCCAGCAGCTCGGAACAGGGTTTATTGCTGTTCTTC. Its translation: CASSSEQGLLLFF.